This is a list of T cell receptor beta chains from one sample in a study of blood T cell repertoires in COVID-19. The assay was immunoSEQ multiplex PCR, and TCRdb's table has in-frame clones only and misses some. Seen here are about 190,000 clones, over 75% observed once, and the top ten hold 2.5% to 3.5%. Specimen: peripheral blood. The receptors stem from a woman older than 75 with active or convalescent COVID-19. Each CDR3 is given with its conserved first and last residue. D genes are given only for firm matches. Expanded clones get a size class; other rows say once, few or many, or leave the size out.

D,V,size,J,DNA,CDR3
.,TRBV21-1,once,TRBJ2-1,TGTGCCAGCAGCACCCTACAGGGTCGCAATGAGCAGTTCTTC,CASSTLQGRNEQFF
TRBD1,TRBV28,.,TRBJ1-4,TGTGCCAGCAGTTTTTCGGGACAGGGAGAAAAACTGTTTTTT,CASSFSGQGEKLFF
.,TRBV13,.,TRBJ1-1,TGTGCCAGCAGAAACGGGACTGAAGCTTTCTTT,CASRNGTEAFF
TRBD1,TRBV5-1,.,TRBJ2-5,TGCGCCAGCAGCTTGCTTGGACAGGGCCAAGAGACCCAGTACTTC,CASSLLGQGQETQYF
.,TRBV6-6,.,TRBJ1-5,TGTGCCAGCAGCCCCGGAGGAGGGAATCAGCCCCAGCATTTT,CASSPGGGNQPQHF
.,TRBV14,.,TRBJ1-2,TGTGCCAGCAGCTCGGGACTCCTACACTATGGCTACACCTTC,CASSSGLLHYGYTF
TRBD2,TRBV20-1,.,TRBJ2-3,TGCAGTGCTAGTGGGGGGGTACACACAGATACGCAGTATTTT,CSASGGVHTDTQYF
.,TRBV6-1,.,TRBJ1-3,TGTGCCAGCAGTGAGGGGCCTCTTTTCACAATATATTTT,CASSEGPLFTIYF
TRBD1,TRBV5-1,.,TRBJ1-1,TGCGCCAGCAGCCCCGGACAGGGGGTCACTGAAGCTTTCTTT,CASSPGQGVTEAFF
.,TRBV5-1,.,TRBJ1-5,TGCGCCAGCAGCCCAGGCCTGTACGGTCAGCCCCAGCATTTT,CASSPGLYGQPQHF
.,TRBV5-1,.,TRBJ2-3,TGCGCCAGCAGACCGATGTCAGGGTCATCCACAGATACGCAGTATTTT,CASRPMSGSSTDTQYF
TRBD1,TRBV30,.,TRBJ1-5,TGTGCCTGGAGACAGGGGAGACAGCCCCAGCATTTT,CAWRQGRQPQHF
.,TRBV29-1,.,TRBJ1-1,TGCAGCACTAGGGACACTCCGAACACTGAAGCTTTCTTT,CSTRDTPNTEAFF
.,TRBV28,.,TRBJ2-5,TGTGCCAGCAGTTCCGCAGGGACCCAGTACTTC,CASSSAGTQYF
TRBD1,TRBV5-5,.,TRBJ1-5,TGTGCCAGCAGCTTTTCGACAGGGAACCAGCCCCAGCATTTT,CASSFSTGNQPQHF
.,TRBV7-6,.,TRBJ1-2,TGTGCCAGCAGCTTAAAGGTGGGGGAGGGAAACTATGGCTACACCTTC,CASSLKVGEGNYGYTF
.,TRBV6-5,.,TRBJ1-2,TGTGCCAGCAGCTTTGGCGACAGCGCCCCTCTTGGCTACACCTTC,CASSFGDSAPLGYTF
.,TRBV6-1,.,TRBJ2-3,TGTGCCAGCAGTGAAACGACTAGCACAGATACGCAGTATTTT,CASSETTSTDTQYF
.,TRBV14,.,TRBJ1-1,TGTGCCAGCAGCCAAATCCGGAGGAACACTGAAGCTTTCTTT,CASSQIRRNTEAFF
TRBD1,TRBV7-2,.,TRBJ2-7,TGTGCCAGCAGCCTAGGTGGTTTTCGTGGGACAGGGGGCTACGAGCAGTACTTC,CASSLGGFRGTGGYEQYF
.,TRBV19,.,TRBJ1-2,TGTGCCAGTAGTATGGGGGCGAGATCTAACTATGGCTACACCTTC,CASSMGARSNYGYTF
.,TRBV9,.,TRBJ1-1,TGTGCCAGCAGCGTTGTAGGGCTAGGGAGCACTGAAGCTTTCTTT,CASSVVGLGSTEAFF
TRBD1,TRBV9,.,TRBJ1-1,TGTGCCAGCAGCGTAGAAGGAGGACAGGGGGCTTCTGAAGCTTTCTTT,CASSVEGGQGASEAFF